This TCR beta chain was documented in a study of blood T cell repertoires in COVID-19. The overall study: Whether acute or convalescent, the COVID-19 samples came from the United States, Italy and Spain. PBMCs, B-cell-depleted T cells, or T cells were the source of the cDNA or gDNA that made up the material.

Germline V gene data show CDR1 as SGHNT and CDR2 as YYREEE (reference sequence). There are 14 residues in the CDR3. Trimming shortened V by 1 base and J by 9 bases, and 14 bases separated the two germline ends. Original analysis: Scientists estimated how many nucleated cells there were by amplifying reference gene primers. Method: immunoSEQ multiplex PCR; TCRdb's copy keeps in-frame clones and lacks some. V and J calls and clone size are as listed in that table; D and trimming were resolved from the DNA. The profile shows over 150,000 clones, roughly 90% of them singletons. Sequencing used peripheral blood. The origin of this receptor is a man in his fifties or sixties with acute or convalescent COVID-19. This rearrangement joins TRBV5-4 to TRBJ2-1; D unclear. CDR3 sequence: CASSLRYVGGEQFF. The CDR3 region has the DNA TGTGCCAGCAGCTTGCGGTACGTAGGCGGTGAGCAGTTCTTC.